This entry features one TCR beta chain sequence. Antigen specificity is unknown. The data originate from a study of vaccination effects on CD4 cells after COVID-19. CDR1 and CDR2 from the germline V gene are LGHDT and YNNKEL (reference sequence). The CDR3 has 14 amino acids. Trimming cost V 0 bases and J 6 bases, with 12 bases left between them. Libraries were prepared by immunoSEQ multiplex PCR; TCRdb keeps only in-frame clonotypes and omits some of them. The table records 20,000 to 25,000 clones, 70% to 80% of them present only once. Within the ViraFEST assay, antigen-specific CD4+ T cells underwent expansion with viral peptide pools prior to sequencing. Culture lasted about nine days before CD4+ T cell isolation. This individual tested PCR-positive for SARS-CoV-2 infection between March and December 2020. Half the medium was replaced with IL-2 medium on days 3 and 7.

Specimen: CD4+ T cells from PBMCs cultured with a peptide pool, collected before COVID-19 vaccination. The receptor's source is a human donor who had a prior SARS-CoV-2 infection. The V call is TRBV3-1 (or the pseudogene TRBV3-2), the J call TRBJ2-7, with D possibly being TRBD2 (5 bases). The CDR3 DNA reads TGTGCCAGCAGCCAAGATCTCGCAGGAGGCGAGCAGTACTTC. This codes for CASSQDLAGGEQYF.